The next 23 T cell receptor beta chains were all read from a single sample in a study of shared clonotypes between healthy human individuals. Produced via immunoSEQ multiplex PCR; TCRdb's table is partial and in-frame only. Of roughly 2.2 million clones listed, just under 95% are singletons. The sequenced material came from naive CD4+ T cells from PBMCs. The subset was: CD45RA+ positively selected. These receptors were collected from a man between 18 and 35 years old in good health. Some clones in this sample may be carry-over from other donors' samples.

The chain recombines TRBV9 with TRBJ1-1; no clear D. The V and J ends lost 7 bases and 0 bases respectively, with 16 bases between them. The germline V gene has CDR1 SGDLS and CDR2 YYNGEE. The CDR3 extends over 15 amino acids. CDR3 in DNA: TGTGCCAGCTCCGGACCTCCCGGCATGAACACTGAAGCTTTCTTT. It is translated as CASSGPPGMNTEAFF.

This clone was observed once. This CDR3 is CASSREPLHYEQFF. The CDR3 coding sequence is TGTGCCAGCAGTCGGGAGCCCCTACATTATGAGCAGTTCTTC. The rearrangement joins TRBV28 to TRBJ2-1; possible D gene TRBD2, 6 bases. This CDR3 is 14 amino acids long. Deletions cut 5 bases from V and 8 bases from J, with 16 bases between. Germline lookup yields CDR1 MDHEN and CDR2 SYDVKM.

This clone showed up just once. J is TRBJ2-4 and V is TRBV7-2; D is perhaps TRBD1 or TRBD2 (6 bases each). The V end lost 5 bases, the J end lost 7 bases, and 15 bases lay between the germline ends. CDR3 length: 14 amino acids. Germline CDR1 reads SGHTA; CDR2 reads FQGNSA. The CDR3 reads CASSLGGSMNIQYF. CDR3 nucleotide sequence: TGTGCCAGCAGCCTAGGGGGGAGTATGAACATTCAGTACTTC.

The chain is built from TRBV7-6 and TRBJ2-7; TRBD1 might be the D (6 bases). Germline CDR1 reads SGHVS; CDR2 reads FNYEAQ. The length of the CDR3 is 14 residues. Trimming left V 5 bases short and J 0 bases short, with 11 bases between. CDR3 DNA: TGTGCCAGCAGCCCCCAGGACAGCTCCTACGAGCAGTACTTC. This translates into CASSPQDSSYEQYF.

This chain uses TRBV6-4 with TRBJ1-2; D remains unclear. V was clipped by 0 bases and J by 7 bases, with 12 bases between them. This CDR3 has 14 amino acids. From germline, CDR1 is MRHNA and CDR2 SNTAGT. The CDR3, as DNA: TGTGCCAGCAGTGACTCGGCTAGGGAAGGTGGCTACACCTTC. It translates to CASSDSAREGGYTF.

This clone turned up a few times. The CDR3 DNA is TGTGCCAGCAGCAGAGGACAGCGTGAAAAACTGTTTTTT. It is translated as CASSRGQREKLFF. The rearrangement joins TRBV7-9 to TRBJ1-4; maybe TRBD1 (6 bases). Trimming stripped 5 bases from V and 7 bases from J, with 11 bases between. The CDR3 is 13 amino acids. Germline values: CDR1 SEHNR, CDR2 FQNEAQ (reference sequence).

This chain joins TRBV7-9 and TRBJ2-7; 9 nucleotides agree with TRBD2. This CDR3 is built from 14 residues. The V and J ends lost 10 bases and 3 bases, in that order; junction bases with no gene match: 10. Germline assignment: CDR1 SEHNR and CDR2 FQNEAQ (reference sequence). The CDR3 DNA reads as TGTGCCACCGCCCCAGCGGGAGGTCACTACGAGCAGTACTTC. As protein: CATAPAGGHYEQYF.

On this clone: Additional DNA sequences in this sample encode the identical CDR3. CDR3 sequence (DNA): TGTGCCTGGAGCCGGGGACCTGGAAACACCATATATTTT. Translation: CAWSRGPGNTIYF. The V gene is TRBV30, the J gene TRBJ1-3, with a possible D match to TRBD1 (5 bases). CDR3 length: 13 amino acids. Trimming stripped 3 bases from V and 2 bases from J, with 8 bases between. From germline, CDR1 is GTSNPN and CDR2 SVGIG (reference sequence). Full variable domain (missing parts from reference TRBV30 and TRBJ1-3): SQTIHQWPATLVQPVGSPLSLECTVEGTSNPNLYWYRQAAGRGLQLLFYSVGIGQISSEVPQNLSASRPQDRQFILSSKKLLLSDSGFYLCAWSRGPGNTIYFGEGSWLTVV.

V and J are TRBV5-1 and TRBJ2-1; 11 positions match TRBD2. J gave up 5 bases and V 3 bases, and 10 bases lay outside the gene matches. Germline V gene sequence: CDR1 SGHRS, CDR2 YFSETQ. The CDR3 has 17 amino acids. CDR3 sequence reads: CASSYQTGTSGHNEQFF. Written as DNA, the CDR3 is TGCGCCAGCAGCTACCAAACCGGGACTAGCGGACACAATGAGCAGTTCTTC.

The rearrangement joins TRBV6-6 to TRBJ2-7; D is unclear. The CDR3 covers 13 residues. V was trimmed by 6 bases and J by 1 base, leaving 10 bases between them. Germline CDR1 is MNHNY and CDR2 is SVGAGI (reference sequence). The CDR3 sequence: CASSTVGSYEQYF. As DNA, the CDR3 is TGTGCCAGCAGCACCGTAGGATCCTACGAGCAGTACTTC.

This chain links TRBV18 with TRBJ2-1, with D unresolved. Per germline, CDR1 KGHSH and CDR2 LQKENI. This CDR3 region has 13 residues. Trimming left V 5 bases short and J 5 bases short, with 10 bases between. CDR3 DNA sequence: TGTGCCAGCTCAGTATTCCTAAACAATGAGCAGTTCTTC. Protein sequence: CASSVFLNNEQFF.

The chain employs TRBV9 and TRBJ2-6, with D unresolved. The CDR3 is 14 amino acids. V was shortened by 5 bases and J by 4 bases, with 10 bases between the two germline ends. The V gene's germline CDR1 is SGDLS and CDR2 YYNGEE. As DNA, the CDR3 is TGTGCCAGCAGTCGGTTCCCCGGGGCCAACGTCCTGACTTTC. Residues: CASSRFPGANVLTF. Full variable domain (remainder filled in from reference TRBV9 and TRBJ2-6): DSGVTQTPKHLITATGQRVTLRCSPRSGDLSVYWYQQSLDQGLQFLIQYYNGEERAKGNILERFSAQQFPDLHSELNLSSLELGDSALYFCASSRFPGANVLTFGAGSRLTVL.

The genes are TRBV4-3 and TRBJ1-4; no definite D call. Germline values: CDR1 LGHNA, CDR2 YSLEER. Deletions cut 1 base from V and 2 bases from J, with 11 bases between. The CDR3 is 16 amino acids. DNA for the CDR3: TGCGCCAGCAGCCAAGGGGCGGGGATTACTAATGAAAAACTGTTTTTT. It translates to CASSQGAGITNEKLFF.

Turning to this clone: The sample contains more than one DNA sequence encoding this CDR3. The chain is built from TRBV6-5 and TRBJ2-7; 11 bases map to TRBD2. Trimming cost V 6 bases and J 0 bases; bases outside gene matches: 4. The CDR3 is 15 amino acids. From germline, CDR1 is MNHEY and CDR2 SVGAGI. CDR3 protein: CASRTTSGSSYEQYF. DNA of the CDR3: TGTGCCAGCAGGACTACTAGCGGGAGCTCCTACGAGCAGTACTTC.

The J gene is TRBJ2-2, the V gene TRBV28; no firm D call. This CDR3 has 15 residues. Germline CDR1 reads MDHEN; CDR2 reads SYDVKM. V was trimmed by 4 bases and J by 1 base, leaving 10 bases between them. CDR3 amino acids: CASSSTNLNTGELFF. For the CDR3, the DNA is TGTGCCAGCAGTTCTACCAACTTGAACACCGGGGAGCTGTTTTTT.

CDR3 bases: TGTGCCAGCAGTTTATACTCGGGATCGGAGACCCAGTACTTC. It translates to CASSLYSGSETQYF. The rearrangement uses TRBV28 and TRBJ2-5; possibly TRBD2 for D (5 bases). CDR1 is MDHEN, CDR2 SYDVKM, per germline. The CDR3 is 14 residues long. V dropped 1 base and J dropped 5 bases, with 11 bases sitting between them. Based on the CDR3 plus reference TRBV28 and TRBJ2-5, the full variable domain is DVKVTQSSRYLVKRTGEKVFLECVQDMDHENMFWYRQDPGLGLRLIYFSYDVKMKEKGDIPEGYSVSREKKERFSLILESASTNQTSMYLCASSLYSGSETQYFGPGTRLLVL.

The chain employs TRBV5-1 and TRBJ2-2; D is perhaps TRBD1 or TRBD2 (5 bases each). This CDR3 region has 16 residues. Germline values: CDR1 SGHRS, CDR2 YFSETQ. V lost 3 bases and J lost 1, with 13 bases in between. The CDR3 sequence: CASSSSGTENTGELFF. CDR3 DNA: TGCGCCAGCAGCTCATCCGGGACGGAGAACACCGGGGAGCTGTTTTTT.

CDR3: CASSLYVIGNYGYTF. In DNA form, the CDR3 reads TGTGCCAGCAGCTTGTATGTGATCGGTAACTATGGCTACACCTTC. The genes are TRBV5-6 and TRBJ1-2, with D unclear. The CDR3 is 15 residues long. CDR1 SGHDT and CDR2 YYEEEE come from the germline V gene. Trimming took off 1 base at V and 1 base at J, with 11 bases between the two ends.

This chain links TRBV18 with TRBJ2-5; either TRBD1 or TRBD2 may supply D (5 bases each). The V gene lost 2 bases and the J gene lost 3 bases, with 16 bases spanning the gap. The CDR3 has 16 amino acids. Per the germline V gene, CDR1 is KGHSH and CDR2 is LQKENI. The CDR3 nucleotides are TGTGCCAGCTCACCATATACCGGGACGGCTGAAGAGACCCAGTACTTC. This encodes CASSPYTGTAEETQYF.

The chain recombines TRBV6-6 with TRBJ1-2; D is possibly TRBD1 (5 bases). This CDR3 is 14 amino acids long. In germline, CDR1 is MNHNY, CDR2 SVGAGI (reference sequence). V lost 7 bases to trimming and J lost 5 bases, with 17 bases between them. The CDR3 is CASNWRGEGYGYTF. For the CDR3, the DNA is TGTGCCAGCAATTGGAGGGGAGAGGGGTATGGCTACACCTTC.

This chain uses TRBV28 with TRBJ2-4, with TRBD2 matching over 7 bases. The CDR3 loop spans 14 amino acids. Germline CDR1 MDHEN, CDR2 SYDVKM. Trimming removed 7 bases from V and 9 bases from J; junction bases left unmatched: 12. CDR3 region: CASTSGTTGLIQYF. CDR3 bases: TGTGCCAGCACCTCAGGGACTACGGGTCTCATTCAGTACTTC.

The J gene is TRBJ2-5, the V gene TRBV5-1; 10 bases map to TRBD2. Germline V gene lookup returns CDR1 SGHRS and CDR2 YFSETQ. Unmatched junction bases numbered 9, after V lost 6 bases and J lost 4 bases. There are 15 residues in the CDR3. The CDR3 sequence is CASTLAGESGETQYF. For the CDR3, the DNA is TGCGCCAGCACGCTAGCGGGAGAATCTGGAGAGACCCAGTACTTC.

The chain has TRBV5-6 and TRBJ1-1; the D is unclear. The V end lost 1 base, the J end lost 5 bases, and 6 bases lay between the germline ends. Per the germline V gene, CDR1 is SGHDT and CDR2 is YYEEEE. The CDR3 has 12 residues. The CDR3 sequence: CASSLFGTEAFF. The CDR3 nucleotides read TGTGCCAGCAGCTTGTTTGGGACTGAAGCTTTCTTT.